Included here is one T cell receptor (beta chain) sequence, with context. TCRdb's table, derived via immunoSEQ multiplex PCR, lists solely in-frame clones and lacks some. The sample has about 99,000 clones, approximately 88% seen once. The entry originates in a study of blood T cell repertoires in COVID-19. Germline CDR1 reads SGHNT; CDR2 reads YYREEE (reference sequence). The CDR3 is 15 amino acids. The V and J ends lost 0 bases and 3 bases, in that order; junction bases with no gene match: 3. The genes are TRBV5-4 and TRBJ2-3; 8 bases are a match to TRBD2. Sample: peripheral blood. The TCR was taken from a human donor in a cohort sampled during active COVID-19. This CDR3 is CASSLAAGGTDTQYF. Written as DNA, the CDR3 is TGTGCCAGCAGCTTGGCTGCGGGGGGAACAGATACGCAGTATTTT.